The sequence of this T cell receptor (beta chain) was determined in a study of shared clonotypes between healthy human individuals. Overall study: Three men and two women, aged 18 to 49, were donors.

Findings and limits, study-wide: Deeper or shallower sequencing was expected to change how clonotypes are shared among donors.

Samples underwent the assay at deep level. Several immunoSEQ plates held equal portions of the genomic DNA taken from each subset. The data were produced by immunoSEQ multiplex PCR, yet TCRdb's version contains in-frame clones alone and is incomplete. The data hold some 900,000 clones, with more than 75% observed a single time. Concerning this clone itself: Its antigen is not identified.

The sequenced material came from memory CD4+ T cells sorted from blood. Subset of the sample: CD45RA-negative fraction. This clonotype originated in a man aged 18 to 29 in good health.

CDR3 nucleotides: TGTGCCAGCAGTTTTCGGCAGGGGATGGGGGGCTACACCTTC. Its protein is CASSFRQGMGGYTF. The chain carries TRBV27 and TRBJ1-2; D perhaps matches TRBD1 (6 bases). Trimming shortened V by 3 bases and J by 8 bases, and 16 bases separated the two germline ends. Germline V gene data show CDR1 as MNHEY and CDR2 as SMNVEV (reference sequence). The CDR3 extends over 14 amino acids.